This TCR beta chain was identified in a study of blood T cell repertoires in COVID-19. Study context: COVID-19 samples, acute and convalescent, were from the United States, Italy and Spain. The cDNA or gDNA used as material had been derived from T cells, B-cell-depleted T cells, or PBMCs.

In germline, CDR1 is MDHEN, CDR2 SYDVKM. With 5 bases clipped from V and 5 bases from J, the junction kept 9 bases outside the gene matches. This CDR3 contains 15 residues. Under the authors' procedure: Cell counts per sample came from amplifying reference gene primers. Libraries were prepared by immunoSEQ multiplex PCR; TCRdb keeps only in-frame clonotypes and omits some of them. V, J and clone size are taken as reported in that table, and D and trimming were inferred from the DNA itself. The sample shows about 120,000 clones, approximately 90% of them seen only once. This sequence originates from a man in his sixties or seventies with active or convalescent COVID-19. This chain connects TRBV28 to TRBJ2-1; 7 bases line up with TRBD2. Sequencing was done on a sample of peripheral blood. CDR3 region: CASSPWGGKNNEQFF. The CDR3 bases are TGTGCCAGCAGTCCCTGGGGGGGGAAAAACAATGAGCAGTTCTTC.